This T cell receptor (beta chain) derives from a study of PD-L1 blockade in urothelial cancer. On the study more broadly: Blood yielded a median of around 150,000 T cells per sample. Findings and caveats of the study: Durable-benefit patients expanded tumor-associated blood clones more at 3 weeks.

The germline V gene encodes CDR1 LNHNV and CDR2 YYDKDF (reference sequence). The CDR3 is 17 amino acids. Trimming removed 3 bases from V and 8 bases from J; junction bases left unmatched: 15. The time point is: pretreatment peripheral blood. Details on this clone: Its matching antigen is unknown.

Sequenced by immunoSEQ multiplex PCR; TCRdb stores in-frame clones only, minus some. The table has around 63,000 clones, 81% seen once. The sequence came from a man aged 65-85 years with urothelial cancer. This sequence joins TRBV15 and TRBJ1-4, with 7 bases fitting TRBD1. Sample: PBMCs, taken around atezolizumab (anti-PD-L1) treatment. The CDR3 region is CATSSLTGRGGWEKLFF. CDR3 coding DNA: TGTGCCACCAGCAGCCTAACAGGGAGAGGGGGCTGGGAAAAACTGTTTTTT. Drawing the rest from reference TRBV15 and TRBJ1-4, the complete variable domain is DAMVIQNPRYQVTQFGKPVTLSCSQTLNHNVMYWYQQKSSQAPKLLFHYYDKDFNNEADTPDNFQSRRPNTSFCFLDIRSPGLGDTAMYLCATSSLTGRGGWEKLFFGSGTQLSVL.